The T cell receptor beta chain described here comes from a study of T cells after yellow fever vaccination. Overall study: Fractions containing few cells were prepared with SMART-Seq v4 Ultra Low Input.

This CDR3 contains 13 residues. Germline V lookup: CDR1 MNHNS, CDR2 SASEGT. V was trimmed by 8 bases and J by 2 bases, leaving 12 bases between them. TCRdb redid the calling of the 5' RACE reads with MiXCR, one entry per CDR3 protein. The sample lists about 340,000 distinct CDR3 sequences, approximately 12% occurring once. Study conclusions and caveats: Secondary responses were weaker yet peaked faster, day 5 versus 15. Contamination by abundant bulk-population clonotypes could be present in FACS-sorted repertoires. Post-booster repertoires again held most primary-vaccination clones (about 96% CD4, 75% to 90% CD8).

About this clonotype: The antigen is undetermined.

J is TRBJ1-1 and V is TRBV6-1, with D possibly TRBD1 on 6 matching bases. The sequencing here drew on CD4+ T cells sorted from PBMCs, taken 15 days after the yellow fever booster vaccination. This receptor was identified in a man aged 18 to 30 who received the YFV17D yellow fever vaccine. CDR3 sequence reads: CASWQGRNTEAFF. DNA of the CDR3: TGTGCCAGCTGGCAGGGGAGAAACACTGAAGCTTTCTTT.